This entry describes one T cell receptor beta chain. Its antigen remains unidentified. Germline CDR1 SEHNR, CDR2 FQNEAQ (reference sequence). This CDR3 is built from 15 residues. Trimming took 1 base from V and 0 from J, leaving 7 bases between them. The data belong to a study of beta chain features in type 1 diabetes. Study-wide results and limits: Using cDNA template may skew counts toward highly expressing activated cells. PCR might favor shorter templates, but any such skew would affect patients and controls equally. Naive, central memory and Treg TCRB repertoires appeared more alike in patients than in healthy donors. Patients with Type 1 diabetes showed moderately but significantly shorter TCRB CDR3s in all four CD4+ subsets.

Sequencing targeted expressed TCRB transcripts, as all isolated RNA had been reverse transcribed. TCRdb keeps only in-frame clones here, not all; method: immunoSEQ multiplex PCR. The sample has about 140,000 clones, less than 9% seen once. Sequenced material: central memory CD4+ T cells from blood. The chain is built from TRBV7-9 and TRBJ2-1, with D unclear. The clonotype comes from a woman in her thirties in good health. CDR3 coding DNA: TGTGCCAGCAGCTTAGGTATTAGCTCCTACAATGAGCAGTTCTTC. It specifies CASSLGISSYNEQFF.